A single sample gave rise to the 3 T cell receptor beta chains below, sequenced in a study of identifying expanded T cells in peripheral blood (dated by TCRdb to the late 2010s). Receptor amplification or capture employed the immunoSEQ multiplex PCR assay. As stored in TCRdb, this immuneACCESS dataset retains in-frame rearrangements with V and J assigned. A fraction of the clones does not appear; measured against another copy, unresolved V genes explain less than half of the discrepancy, and the remainder lacks a known reason. The sample table lists tens of thousands of clones, 84% of them with a count of one. The ten largest clones capture roughly a fifth of the sample. Sequencing input: blood. These receptors originate from a person between 18 and 75 years old in good health.

V gene TRBV6-1 combines with J gene TRBJ1-5; D unclear. V dropped 1 base and J dropped 0 bases, with 7 bases sitting between them. CDR1 is MNHNS and CDR2 is SASEGT in the germline V gene. This CDR3 is built from 15 residues. This CDR3 reads CASSEGHNSNQPQHF. CDR3 sequence (DNA): TGTGCCAGCAGTGAAGGACACAATAGCAATCAGCCCCAGCATTTT.

This chain's CDR3 is CASSLLPARYEQYF. In DNA, the CDR3 is TGTGCCAGCAGTTTATTACCTGCGCGGTACGAGCAGTACTTC. The rearrangement uses TRBV28 and TRBJ2-7; no firm D call. Trimming took 1 base from V and 4 from J, leaving 11 bases between them. The V gene's germline CDR1 is MDHEN and CDR2 SYDVKM. CDR3 length: 14 amino acids.

This clone was counted a single time. This chain joins TRBV19 and TRBJ1-4; weak D call: TRBD1 (6 bases). V was clipped by 5 bases and J by 1 base, with 14 bases between them. There are 16 residues in the CDR3. From germline, CDR1 is LNHDA and CDR2 SQIVND (reference sequence). The CDR3 nucleotides are TGTGCCAGTAGTGAACAGGGAGTCGGAACTAATGAAAAACTGTTTTTT. Translating gives CASSEQGVGTNEKLFF.